The 9 T cell receptor beta chains below were found in one sample sequenced in a study of regulatory T cells in long-lasting Graves disease. Researchers made TCR beta libraries by using iRepertoire HTBI primers and running Arm-PCR on CDR3 regions. One entry per CDR3 protein, called by TCRdb with MiXCR from the multiplex PCR reads. The data contain fewer than 450,000 distinct CDR3 sequences, approximately 16% of them seen just once; the ten biggest clones take up about 8%. The sample's time point: newly diagnosed GD, antithyroid drugs for less than 3 months. The TCR library used RNA extracted from PBMCs. A further study also used this sample, focusing on T cells in Graves' hyperthyroidism and ophthalmopathy.

The specimen comprised peripheral blood mononuclear cells (PBMCs), sampled at new diagnosis, from a patient treated with antithyroid drugs. The receptor set was obtained from a woman aged 40 to 49 with Graves disease.

This clonotype was picked up a small number of times. The chain recombines TRBV9 with TRBJ1-5, with D perhaps TRBD1 (5 bases). Germline CDR1 and CDR2: SGDLS and YYNGEE. This CDR3 region has 17 residues. Deletions cut 2 bases from V and 0 bases from J, with 15 bases between. This CDR3 is CASSVPRGDISNQPQHF. The CDR3 nucleotides read TGTGCCAGCAGCGTCCCGCGGGGGGATATTAGCAATCAGCCCCAGCATTTT.

V and J are TRBV5-1 and TRBJ2-1; 10 bases align to TRBD1. The V gene's germline CDR1 is SGHRS and CDR2 YFSETQ. The J segment lost 5 bases and the V segment lost 4 bases, leaving 12 bases of the junction unmatched. The CDR3 is made up of 17 amino acids. The DNA for the CDR3 is TGCGCCAGCAGCCAAACACCGGGACAGGGGTCGGACAATGAGCAGTTCTTC. Encoded protein: CASSQTPGQGSDNEQFF. The whole variable domain, remainder taken from reference TRBV5-1 and TRBJ2-1, is KAGVTQTPRYLIKTRGQQVTLSCSPISGHRSVSWYQQTPGQGLQFLFEYFSETQRNKGNFPGRFSGRQFSNSRSEMNVSTLELGDSALYLCASSQTPGQGSDNEQFFGPGTRLTVL.

The chain is built from TRBV3-1 and TRBJ2-2, with 7 nucleotides matching TRBD2. The CDR3 runs 19 residues. Germline V lookup: CDR1 LGHDT, CDR2 YNNKEL (reference sequence). V was clipped by 3 bases and J by 2 bases; unmatched bases: 15. The chain's CDR3 is CASSHGSGITTPNTGELFF. CDR3 DNA sequence: TGTGCCAGCAGCCACGGGAGCGGGATCACCACTCCCAACACCGGGGAGCTGTTTTTT.

The V and J genes are TRBV2 and TRBJ1-4; D is unclear. Germline V gives CDR1 SNHLY, CDR2 FYNNEI. This CDR3 contains 14 residues. V was clipped by 6 bases and J by 3 bases, with 11 bases between them. Written as DNA, the CDR3 is TGTGCCAGCAGGGGGTGGGCAGCTAATGAAAAACTGTTTTTT. Its protein product is CASRGWAANEKLFF.

A single count supports this clonotype. At one boundary the junction diverges from the germline segment, which might be a read error. The rearrangement links TRBV19 to TRBJ1-5; 7 nucleotides align to TRBD1. CDR3 length equals 13 residues. From germline, CDR1 is LNHDA and CDR2 SQIVND (reference sequence). Here the CDR3 DNA reads TGTGCCAGTAGTACCGACAGGGATCAGCTCCAGCATTTT. Protein sequence: CASSTDRDQLQHF. The variable domain in full, with the rest retrieved from reference TRBV19 and TRBJ1-5, is DGGITQSPKYLFRKEGQNVTLSCEQNLNHDAMYWYRQDPGQGLRLIYYSQIVNDFQKGDIAEGYSVSREKKESFPLTVTSAQKNPTAFYLCASSTDRDQLQHFGDGTRLSIL.

This clonotype was counted ten times or more. The chain employs TRBV2 and TRBJ2-1; 11 nucleotides align to TRBD2. In germline, CDR1 is SNHLY, CDR2 FYNNEI. This CDR3 region has 15 residues. J was trimmed by 3 bases and V by 5 bases; bases with no gene match: 3. CDR3 residues: CASSRTSGFYNEQFF. As DNA, the CDR3 is TGTGCCAGCAGTAGGACTAGCGGGTTCTACAATGAGCAGTTCTTC.

This clonotype turned up a few times. CDR3 bases: TGTGCCAGCAGACCCGGTGGGTCCGCGGGACAGGGCGAGCAGTACTTC. Protein: CASRPGGSAGQGEQYF. V and J are TRBV6-2 or TRBV6-3 and TRBJ2-7; 9 nucleotides agree with TRBD1. Losses at the gene ends were 6 bases for V and 6 bases for J; bases not matched to a gene: 15. In germline, CDR1 is MNHEY, CDR2 SVGEGT. This CDR3 is 16 amino acids long.

This clonotype occurred a few times. The chain carries TRBV28 and TRBJ2-1, with TRBD2 identical over 7 bases. Germline loops: CDR1 MDHEN, CDR2 SYDVKM. V lost 2 bases to trimming and J lost 9 bases; unmatched junction nucleotides: 10. This CDR3 region has 15 residues. CDR3 residues: CASSLTGGGLSEQFF. Written as DNA, the CDR3 is TGTGCCAGCAGTTTAACCGGCGGGGGTCTCAGTGAGCAGTTCTTC.

This chain connects TRBV7-9 to TRBJ1-2, with no clear D. The CDR3 consists of 12 residues. Germline CDR1 and CDR2: SEHNR and FQNEAQ (reference sequence). V gave up 2 bases and J gave up 8 bases, with 9 bases separating them. The CDR3 region has the DNA TGTGCCAGCAGCTTACGAAGCGGGGGCTACACCTTC. Translating gives CASSLRSGGYTF.